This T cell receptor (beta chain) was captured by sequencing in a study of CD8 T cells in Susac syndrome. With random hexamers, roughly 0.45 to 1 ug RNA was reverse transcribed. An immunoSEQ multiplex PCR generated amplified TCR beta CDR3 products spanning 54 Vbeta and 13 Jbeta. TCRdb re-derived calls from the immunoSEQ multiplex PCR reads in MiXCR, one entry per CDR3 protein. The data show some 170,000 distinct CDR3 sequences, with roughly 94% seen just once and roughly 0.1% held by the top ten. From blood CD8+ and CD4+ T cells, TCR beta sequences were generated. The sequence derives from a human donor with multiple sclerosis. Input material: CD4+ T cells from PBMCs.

The CDR3 sequence is CSARGEGGVEAFF. As DNA, the CDR3 is TGCAGTGCTAGAGGGGAGGGAGGGGTGGAAGCTTTCTTT. The chain recombines TRBV20-1 with TRBJ1-1, with D possibly TRBD1 on 5 matching bases. The germline CDR1 and CDR2 sequences are DFQATT and SNEGSKA (reference sequence). With 1 base removed from V and 8 bases from J, the gap between germline ends came to 14 bases. The CDR3 is 13 residues long.